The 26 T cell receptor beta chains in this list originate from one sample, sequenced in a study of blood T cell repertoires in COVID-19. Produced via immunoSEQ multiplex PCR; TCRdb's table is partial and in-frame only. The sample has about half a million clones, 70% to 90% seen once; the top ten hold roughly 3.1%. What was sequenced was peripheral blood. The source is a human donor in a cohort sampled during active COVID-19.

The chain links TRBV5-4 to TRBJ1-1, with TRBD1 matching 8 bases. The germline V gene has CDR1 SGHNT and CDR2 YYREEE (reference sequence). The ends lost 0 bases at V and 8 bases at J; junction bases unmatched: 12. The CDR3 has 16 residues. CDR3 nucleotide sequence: TGTGCCAGCAGCTTGGGAACAGACAGGGGTGTAGCGGAAGCTTTCTTT. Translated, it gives CASSLGTDRGVAEAFF.

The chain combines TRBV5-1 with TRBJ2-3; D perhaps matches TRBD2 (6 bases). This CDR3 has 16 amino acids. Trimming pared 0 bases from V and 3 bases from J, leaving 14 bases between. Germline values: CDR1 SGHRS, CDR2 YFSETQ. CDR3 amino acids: CASSLEGRTRTDTQYF. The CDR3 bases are TGCGCCAGCAGCTTGGAAGGGAGGACGCGAACAGATACGCAGTATTTT.

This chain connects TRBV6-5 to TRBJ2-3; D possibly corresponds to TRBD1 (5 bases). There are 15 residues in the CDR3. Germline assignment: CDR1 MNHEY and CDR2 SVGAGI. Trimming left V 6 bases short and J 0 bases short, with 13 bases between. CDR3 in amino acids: CASRRQSLSTDTQYF. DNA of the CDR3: TGTGCCAGCAGACGACAGAGTTTGAGCACAGATACGCAGTATTTT.

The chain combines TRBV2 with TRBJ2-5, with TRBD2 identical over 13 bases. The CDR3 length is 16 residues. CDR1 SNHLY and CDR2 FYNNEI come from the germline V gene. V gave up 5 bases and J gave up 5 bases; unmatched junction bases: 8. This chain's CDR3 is CASSLGTSGVTETQYF. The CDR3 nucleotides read TGTGCCAGCAGTTTGGGGACTAGCGGGGTTACCGAGACCCAGTACTTC.

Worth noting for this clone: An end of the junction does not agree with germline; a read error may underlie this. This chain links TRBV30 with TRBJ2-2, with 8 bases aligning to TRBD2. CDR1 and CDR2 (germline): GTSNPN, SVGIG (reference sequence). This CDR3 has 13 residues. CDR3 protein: CAWSGQPGGGSVF. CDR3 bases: TGTGCCTGGAGTGGACAGCCCGGGGGGGGTTCCGTTTTT.

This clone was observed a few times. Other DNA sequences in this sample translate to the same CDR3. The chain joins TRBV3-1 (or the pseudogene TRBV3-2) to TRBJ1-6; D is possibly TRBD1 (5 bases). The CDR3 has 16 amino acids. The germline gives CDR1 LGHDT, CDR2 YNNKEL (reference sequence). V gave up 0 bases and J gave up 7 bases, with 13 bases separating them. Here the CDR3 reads CASSQDGGQGNSPLHF. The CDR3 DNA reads TGTGCCAGCAGCCAAGACGGAGGGCAGGGCAATTCACCCCTCCACTTT.

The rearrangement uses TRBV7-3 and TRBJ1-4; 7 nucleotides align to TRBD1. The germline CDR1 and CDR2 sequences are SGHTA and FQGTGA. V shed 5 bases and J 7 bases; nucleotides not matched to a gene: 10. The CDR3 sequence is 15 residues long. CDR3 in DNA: TGTGCCAGCAGCCTGACAGGGAGTCATGCTGAAAAACTGTTTTTT. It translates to CASSLTGSHAEKLFF.

The CDR3 DNA follows: TGTGCCAGCAGCGGTTCTAGCGGGAGGTACAATGAGCAGTTCTTC. Residues: CASSGSSGRYNEQFF. This chain uses TRBV9 with TRBJ2-1; TRBD2 matches at 11 bases. V trimming: 3 bases; J trimming: 4 bases; junction bases outside the gene matches: 3. This CDR3 has 15 amino acids. Germline CDR1 reads SGDLS; CDR2 reads YYNGEE.

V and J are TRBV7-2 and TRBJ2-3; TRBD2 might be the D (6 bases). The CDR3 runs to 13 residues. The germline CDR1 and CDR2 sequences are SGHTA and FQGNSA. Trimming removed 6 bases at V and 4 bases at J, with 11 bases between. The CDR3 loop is CASRRGGADTQYF. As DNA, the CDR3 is TGTGCCAGCAGACGAGGCGGGGCAGATACGCAGTATTTT.

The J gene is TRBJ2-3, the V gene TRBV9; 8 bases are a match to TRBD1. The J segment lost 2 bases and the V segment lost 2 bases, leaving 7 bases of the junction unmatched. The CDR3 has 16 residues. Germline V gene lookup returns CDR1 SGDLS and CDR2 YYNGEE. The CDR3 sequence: CASSVTTGVNTDTQYF. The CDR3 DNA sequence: TGTGCCAGCAGCGTCACGACAGGGGTTAACACAGATACGCAGTATTTT.

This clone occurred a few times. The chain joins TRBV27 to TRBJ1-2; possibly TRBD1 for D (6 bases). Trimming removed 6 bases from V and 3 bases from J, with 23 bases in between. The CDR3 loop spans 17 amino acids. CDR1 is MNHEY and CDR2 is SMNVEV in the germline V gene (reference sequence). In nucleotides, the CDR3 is TGTGCCAGCAGCCCCGCGCAGGGGACCGGTCGGTACTATGGCTACACCTTC. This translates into CASSPAQGTGRYYGYTF.

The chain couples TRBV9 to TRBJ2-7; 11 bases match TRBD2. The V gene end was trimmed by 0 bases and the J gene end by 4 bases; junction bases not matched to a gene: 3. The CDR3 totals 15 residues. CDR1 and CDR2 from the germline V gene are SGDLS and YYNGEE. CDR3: CASSVGVAGGYEQYF. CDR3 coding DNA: TGTGCCAGCAGCGTAGGTGTAGCGGGAGGGTACGAGCAGTACTTC.

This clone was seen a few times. The CDR3 spells CASIPTPGTDTGELFF. The CDR3 DNA sequence: TGTGCCAGTATCCCTACCCCCGGGACAGATACCGGGGAGCTGTTTTTT. V is TRBV25-1 and J is TRBJ2-2; 7 nucleotides line up with TRBD1. The CDR3 is made up of 16 amino acids. Per germline, CDR1 MGHDK and CDR2 SYGVNS. V dropped 9 bases and J dropped 5; count of bases not matched to a gene: 15.

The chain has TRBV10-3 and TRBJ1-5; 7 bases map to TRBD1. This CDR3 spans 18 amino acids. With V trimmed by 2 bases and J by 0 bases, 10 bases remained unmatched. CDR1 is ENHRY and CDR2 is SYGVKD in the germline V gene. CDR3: CAISEPGLDRASNQPQHF. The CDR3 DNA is TGTGCCATCAGTGAGCCAGGACTCGACAGGGCTAGCAATCAGCCCCAGCATTTT.

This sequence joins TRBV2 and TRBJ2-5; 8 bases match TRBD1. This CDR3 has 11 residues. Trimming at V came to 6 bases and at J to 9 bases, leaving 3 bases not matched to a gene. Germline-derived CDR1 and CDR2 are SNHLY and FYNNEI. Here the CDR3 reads CASSEQGAQYF. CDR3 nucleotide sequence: TGTGCCAGCAGCGAACAGGGGGCCCAGTACTTC.

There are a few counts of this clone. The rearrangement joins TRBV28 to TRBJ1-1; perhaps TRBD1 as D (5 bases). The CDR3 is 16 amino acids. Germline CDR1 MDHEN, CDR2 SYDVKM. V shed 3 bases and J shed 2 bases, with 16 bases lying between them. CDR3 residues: CASSFLPQGENTEAFF. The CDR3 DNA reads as TGTGCCAGCAGTTTTTTACCGCAGGGCGAAAACACTGAAGCTTTCTTT.

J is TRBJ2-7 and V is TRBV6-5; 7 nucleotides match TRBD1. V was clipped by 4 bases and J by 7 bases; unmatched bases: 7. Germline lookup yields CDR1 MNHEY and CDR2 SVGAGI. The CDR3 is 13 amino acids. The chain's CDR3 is CASSSRGYDEQYF. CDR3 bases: TGTGCCAGCAGTTCCAGGGGGTATGATGAGCAGTACTTC.

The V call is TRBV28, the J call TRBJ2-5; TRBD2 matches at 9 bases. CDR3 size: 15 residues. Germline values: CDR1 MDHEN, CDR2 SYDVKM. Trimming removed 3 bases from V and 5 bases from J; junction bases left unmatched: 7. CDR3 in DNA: TGTGCCAGCAGTTTTTTAGCGGGAGTTGACGAGACCCAGTACTTC. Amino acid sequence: CASSFLAGVDETQYF.

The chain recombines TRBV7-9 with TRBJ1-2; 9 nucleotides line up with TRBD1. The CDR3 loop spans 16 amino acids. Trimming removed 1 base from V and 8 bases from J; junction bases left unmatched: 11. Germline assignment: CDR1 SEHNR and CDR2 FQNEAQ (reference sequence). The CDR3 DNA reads TGTGCCAGCAGCTTAGGCTTCGAGGACAGGGGAAAGGGCTACACCTTC. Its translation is CASSLGFEDRGKGYTF.

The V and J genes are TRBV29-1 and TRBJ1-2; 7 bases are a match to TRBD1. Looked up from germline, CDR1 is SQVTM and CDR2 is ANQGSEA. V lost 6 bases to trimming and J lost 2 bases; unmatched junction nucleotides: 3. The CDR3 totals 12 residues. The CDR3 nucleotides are TGCAGCGTAGGACAGGACAACTATGGCTACACCTTC. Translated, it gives CSVGQDNYGYTF.

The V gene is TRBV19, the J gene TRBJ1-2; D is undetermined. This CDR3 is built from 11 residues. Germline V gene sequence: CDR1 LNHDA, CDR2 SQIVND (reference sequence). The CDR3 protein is CGRGDPYGYTF. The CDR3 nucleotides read TGTGGTCGCGGGGATCCCTATGGCTACACCTTC.

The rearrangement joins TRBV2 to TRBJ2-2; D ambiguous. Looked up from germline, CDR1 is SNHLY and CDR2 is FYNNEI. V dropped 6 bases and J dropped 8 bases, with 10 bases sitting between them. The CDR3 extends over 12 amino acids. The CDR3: CASRPRAGELFF. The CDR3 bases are TGTGCCAGCAGACCTAGAGCTGGGGAGCTGTTTTTT. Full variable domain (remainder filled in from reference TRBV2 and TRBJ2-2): EPEVTQTPSHQVTQMGQEVILRCVPISNHLYFYWYRQILGQKVEFLVSFYNNEISEKSEIFDDQFSVERPDGSNFTLKIRSTKLEDSAMYFCASRPRAGELFFGEGSRLTVL.

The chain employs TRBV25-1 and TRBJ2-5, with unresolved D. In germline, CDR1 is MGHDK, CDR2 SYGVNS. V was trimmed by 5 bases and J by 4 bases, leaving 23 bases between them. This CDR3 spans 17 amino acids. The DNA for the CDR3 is TGTGCCAGCAGTACCGATGAGTCCCGCGGAAGAGCAGAGACCCAGTACTTC. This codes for CASSTDESRGRAETQYF.

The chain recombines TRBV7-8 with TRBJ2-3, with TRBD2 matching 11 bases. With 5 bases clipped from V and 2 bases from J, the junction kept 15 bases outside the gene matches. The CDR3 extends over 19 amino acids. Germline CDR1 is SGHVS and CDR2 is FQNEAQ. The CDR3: CASSPKTILAGEFTDTQYF. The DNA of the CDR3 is TGTGCCAGCAGCCCAAAAACCATACTAGCGGGAGAATTCACAGATACGCAGTATTTT.

CDR3 amino acids: CASSERGREVTGELFF. DNA of the CDR3: TGTGCCAGCAGTGAACGGGGCAGGGAGGTCACCGGGGAGCTGTTTTTT. The rearrangement uses TRBV2 and TRBJ2-2; the D gene is possibly TRBD2 (6 bases). The V end lost 2 bases, the J end lost 4 bases, and 14 bases lay between the germline ends. The CDR3 consists of 16 residues. Germline V gene data show CDR1 as SNHLY and CDR2 as FYNNEI.

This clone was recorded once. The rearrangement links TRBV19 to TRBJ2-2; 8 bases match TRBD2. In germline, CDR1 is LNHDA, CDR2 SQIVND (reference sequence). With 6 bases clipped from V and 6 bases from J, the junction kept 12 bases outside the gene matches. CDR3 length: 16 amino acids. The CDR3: CASSLGGTSVPGELFF. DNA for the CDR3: TGTGCCAGTAGCTTGGGAGGGACTAGTGTCCCCGGGGAGCTGTTTTTT.